Described below is a single T cell receptor (beta chain) sequence and its context. Its antigen is still unknown. Primers for the PCR totalled 60 Vbeta and 13 Jbeta. Some clones are missing from TCRdb's copy, which holds only in-frame ones; the method was immunoSEQ multiplex PCR. The data hold fewer than 250,000 clones, with about four fifths observed a single time. This specimen belongs to a study of cytomegalovirus exposure and HLA in healthy donors. General study findings and limits: In most subjects, TCR beta sequences reportedly gave accurate predictions of HLA-A and HLA-B alleles. Some 150 TCR beta chains were listed as cytomegalovirus-associated. Presence/absence comparisons presumed near-even sequencing depth among donors. A missense DCLRE1C variant was associated with V- and J-gene trimming of TCR beta chains in a later analysis, and an independent cohort replicated the association.

With 3 bases clipped from V and 1 base from J, the junction kept 4 bases outside the gene matches. Looked up from germline, CDR1 is SGHKS and CDR2 is YYEKEE (reference sequence). CDR3 length equals 15 residues. This TCR was sampled from a man in his late teens or twenties in good health and CMV-seronegative. The sequenced sample was PBMCs. The chain couples TRBV5-5 to TRBJ1-1; TRBD1 agrees at 9 bases. The CDR3 region is CASSSLDRGNTEAFF. Written as DNA, the CDR3 is TGTGCCAGCAGCTCATTGGACAGGGGGAACACTGAAGCTTTCTTT.